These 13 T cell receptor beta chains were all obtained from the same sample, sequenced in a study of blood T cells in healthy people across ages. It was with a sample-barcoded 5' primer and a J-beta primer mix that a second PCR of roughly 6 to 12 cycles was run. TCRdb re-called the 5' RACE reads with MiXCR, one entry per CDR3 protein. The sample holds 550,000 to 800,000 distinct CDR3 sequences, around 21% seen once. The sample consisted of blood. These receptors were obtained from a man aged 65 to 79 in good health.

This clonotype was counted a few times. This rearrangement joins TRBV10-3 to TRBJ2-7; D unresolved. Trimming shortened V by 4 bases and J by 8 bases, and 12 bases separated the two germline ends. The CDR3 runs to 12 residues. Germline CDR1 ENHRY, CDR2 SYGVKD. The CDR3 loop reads CAISASGGKQYF. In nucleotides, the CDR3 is TGTGCCATCAGTGCCTCCGGTGGGAAGCAGTACTTC.

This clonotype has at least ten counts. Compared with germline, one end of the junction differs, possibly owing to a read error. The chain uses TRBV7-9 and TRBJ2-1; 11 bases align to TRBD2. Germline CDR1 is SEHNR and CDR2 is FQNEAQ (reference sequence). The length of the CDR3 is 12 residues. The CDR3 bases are TGCCAGACTAGCGGGATGGGTAATGAGCAGTTCTTC. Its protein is CQTSGMGNEQFF.

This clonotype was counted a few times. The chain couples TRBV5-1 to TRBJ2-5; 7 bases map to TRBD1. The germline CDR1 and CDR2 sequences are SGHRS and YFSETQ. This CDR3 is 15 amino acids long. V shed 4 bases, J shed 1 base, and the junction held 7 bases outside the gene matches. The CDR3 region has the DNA TGCGCCAGCAGCGGCTCCAGGGGGTTCCAAGAGACCCAGTACTTC. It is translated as CASSGSRGFQETQYF.

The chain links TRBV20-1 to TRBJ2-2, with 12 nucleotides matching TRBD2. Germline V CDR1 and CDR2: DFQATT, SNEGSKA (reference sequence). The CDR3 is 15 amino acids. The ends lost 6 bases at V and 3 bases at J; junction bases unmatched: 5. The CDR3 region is CSAQGLAGYTGELFF. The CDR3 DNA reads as TGCAGTGCGCAGGGACTAGCGGGTTACACCGGGGAGCTGTTTTTT.

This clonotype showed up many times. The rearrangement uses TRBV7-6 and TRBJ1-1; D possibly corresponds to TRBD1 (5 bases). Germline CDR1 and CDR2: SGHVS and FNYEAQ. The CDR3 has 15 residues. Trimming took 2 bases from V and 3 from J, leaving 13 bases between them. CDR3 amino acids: CASSLSRALYTEAFF. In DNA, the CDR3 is TGTGCCAGCAGCTTAAGCAGGGCTTTATACACTGAAGCTTTCTTT.

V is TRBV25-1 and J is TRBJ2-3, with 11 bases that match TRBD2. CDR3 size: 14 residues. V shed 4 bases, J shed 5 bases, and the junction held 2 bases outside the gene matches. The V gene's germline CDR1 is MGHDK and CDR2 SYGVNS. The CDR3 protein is CASSAGLAVDTQYF. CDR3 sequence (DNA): TGTGCCAGCAGTGCGGGACTAGCGGTAGATACGCAGTATTTT.

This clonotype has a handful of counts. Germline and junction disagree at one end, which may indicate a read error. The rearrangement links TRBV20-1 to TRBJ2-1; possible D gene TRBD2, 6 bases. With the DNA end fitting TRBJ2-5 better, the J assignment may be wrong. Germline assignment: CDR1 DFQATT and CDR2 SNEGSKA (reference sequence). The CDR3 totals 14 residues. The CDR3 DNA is TGCAGTGCTAGAGTCGGGAGCGGACAAGAGGCCCAGTACTTC. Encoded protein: CSARVGSGQEAQYF.

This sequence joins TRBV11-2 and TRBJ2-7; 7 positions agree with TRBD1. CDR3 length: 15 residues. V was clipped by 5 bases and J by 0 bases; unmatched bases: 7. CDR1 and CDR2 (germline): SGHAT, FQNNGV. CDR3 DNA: TGTGCCAGCAGCCGGGCCGGGACAGCCTCCTACGAGCAGTACTTC. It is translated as CASSRAGTASYEQYF.

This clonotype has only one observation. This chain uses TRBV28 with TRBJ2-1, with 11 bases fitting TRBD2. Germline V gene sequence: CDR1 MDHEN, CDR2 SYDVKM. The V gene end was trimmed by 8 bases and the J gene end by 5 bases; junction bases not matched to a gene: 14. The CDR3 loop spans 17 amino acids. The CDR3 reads CASGDRLAGSLDNEQFF. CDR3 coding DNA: TGTGCCAGCGGAGATAGACTAGCGGGGTCCTTGGACAATGAGCAGTTCTTC.

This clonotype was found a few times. The CDR3 here is CSARRTSGSSYNEQFF. The CDR3 coding sequence is TGCAGTGCTAGAAGGACTAGCGGGAGTTCCTACAATGAGCAGTTCTTC. V usage is TRBV20-1 and J usage is TRBJ2-1; 13 bases map to TRBD2. V was clipped by 2 bases and J by 1 base; unmatched bases: 2. From germline, CDR1 is DFQATT and CDR2 SNEGSKA (reference sequence). The CDR3 is 16 residues long.

In DNA form, the CDR3 reads TGCAGTGCTAGACCCGGGACGGCCACTGAAGCTTTCTTT. Translation gives CSARPGTATEAFF. The chain links TRBV20-1 to TRBJ1-1; D perhaps matches TRBD1 (5 bases). V lost 2 bases, J lost 4 bases, and 11 bases lay in between. Per the germline V gene, CDR1 is DFQATT and CDR2 is SNEGSKA (reference sequence). The CDR3 is made up of 13 amino acids.

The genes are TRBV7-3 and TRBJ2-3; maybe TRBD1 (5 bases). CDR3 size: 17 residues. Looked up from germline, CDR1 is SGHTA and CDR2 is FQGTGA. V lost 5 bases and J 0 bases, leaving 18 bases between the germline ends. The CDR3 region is CASSDGAFPLSTDTQYF. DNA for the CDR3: TGTGCCAGCAGCGATGGGGCCTTCCCTCTTAGCACAGATACGCAGTATTTT.

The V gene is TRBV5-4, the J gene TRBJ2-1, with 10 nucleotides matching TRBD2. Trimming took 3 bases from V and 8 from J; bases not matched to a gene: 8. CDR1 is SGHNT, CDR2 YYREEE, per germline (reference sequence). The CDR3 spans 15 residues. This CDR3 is CASSSLAGVLDEQFF. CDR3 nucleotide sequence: TGTGCCAGCAGCTCCCTAGCGGGAGTTCTCGATGAGCAGTTCTTC. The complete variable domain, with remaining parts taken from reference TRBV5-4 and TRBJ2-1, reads ETGVTQSPTHLIKTRGQQVTLRCSSQSGHNTVSWYQQALGQGPQFIFQYYREEENGRGNFPPRFSGLQFPNYSSELNVNALELDDSALYLCASSSLAGVLDEQFFGPGTRLTVL.